The 20 T cell receptor beta chains below were found in one sample sequenced in a study of tumor-infiltrating lymphocytes in primary liver carcinoma. TCR beta cDNA was prepared out of 500 ng total RNA by means of a constant-region primer. Libraries of TCR beta came from three nested multiplex PCR rounds with slightly modified ARM-PCR. TRBV1-TRBV30 forward primers paired with a C-beta reverse primer drove the first two PCR rounds, approximately 11 cycles each. TCRdb fed the multiplex PCR reads into MiXCR, producing one record per CDR3 protein. The repertoire holds tens of thousands of distinct CDR3 sequences, over 65% seen once, with around 23% in the top ten. Investigators took RNA and DNA out together from 20-30 mg of unsorted bulk tissue. The specimen sequenced was liver tumor tissue from sampling region 2. Subset specified: tumor region T2, inferior pole. The source of these receptors is a man aged 35 to 55 with primary liver carcinoma and hepatitis B virus infection.

This clonotype was counted at least ten times. The chain employs TRBV12-3 or TRBV12-4 and TRBJ2-2; D ambiguous. The ends were cut back, 6 bases at V and 0 bases at J, with 8 bases in the middle. CDR3 size: 14 residues. DNA for the CDR3: TGTGCCAGCAGGTTCCAAGCGAACACCGGGGAGCTGTTTTTT. Encoded protein: CASRFQANTGELFF.

The gene calls are TRBV10-3 and TRBJ2-1, with D uncertain. The CDR3 consists of 11 residues. From germline, CDR1 is ENHRY and CDR2 SYGVKD. V lost 3 bases and J 16 bases, leaving 13 bases between the germline ends. This chain's CDR3 is CAISEGYRHFF. CDR3 DNA: TGTGCCATCAGTGAAGGGTATCGGCACTTCTTC.

As for this clonotype: Relative to the germline gene, one junction end is altered; a read error may explain this. V and J are TRBV6-1 and TRBJ2-1; no firm D call. The germline V gene encodes CDR1 MNHNS and CDR2 SASEGT. The CDR3 consists of 11 residues. The CDR3 DNA follows: TGTGCTAGCAACCTTCCGACTGAGCAGTTCTTC. Translated, it gives CASNLPTEQFF.

The V gene is TRBV11-1, the J gene TRBJ2-7, with D unclear. CDR1 is SGHAT and CDR2 is FQDESV in the germline V gene (reference sequence). V was cut by 11 bases and J by 0 bases, with 20 bases left in between. The CDR3 totals 15 residues. CDR3 loop: CAYSFDGEFSYEQYF. DNA of the CDR3: TGTGCCTACAGCTTCGACGGAGAGTTCTCCTACGAGCAGTACTTC.

A remark on this clonotype: The CDR3 end shows no conserved phenylalanine or tryptophan, and so a read error is likely. This sequence joins TRBV6-6 and TRBJ2-3; 9 bases match TRBD2. The CDR3 runs 15 residues. Germline loops: CDR1 MNHNY, CDR2 SVGAGI (reference sequence). Here the CDR3 DNA reads TGTTCCAGCAGTTCGACTAGCGGCCTCACAAATACGCAGTATCTT. Its protein product is CSSSSTSGLTNTQYL.

In the case of this clonotype: This clone may be a read error of a much larger clone one base away. The rearrangement joins TRBV5-4 to TRBJ1-1, with D unclear. This CDR3 has 15 amino acids. CDR1 and CDR2 from the germline V gene are SGHNT and YYREEE (reference sequence). CDR3 bases: TGTACCAGCAGCTTGGTTTCGGGAGGCAACACTGAAGCTTTCTTT. As protein: CTSSLVSGGNTEAFF. Combining the CDR3 with reference TRBV5-4 and TRBJ1-1 gives the whole variable domain ETGVTQSPTHLIKTRGQQVTLRCSSQSGHNTVSWYQQALGQGPQFIFQYYREEENGRGNFPPRFSGLQFPNYSSELNVNALELDDSALYLCTSSLVSGGNTEAFFGQGTRLTVV.

This chain links TRBV12-3 or TRBV12-4 with TRBJ2-7, with no clear D. Trimming left V 9 bases short and J 8 bases short, with 17 bases between. This CDR3 region has 12 residues. The chain's CDR3 is CASSRMGGKQYF. CDR3 nucleotide sequence: TGTGCCAGTAGTCGGATGGGTGGGAAGCAGTACTTC.

As to this clonotype: A much larger clone is a single base away; this may be a read error. The chain carries TRBV5-1 and TRBJ1-2, with unresolved D. V was shortened by 0 bases and J by 0 bases, with 9 bases between the two germline ends. This CDR3 is 15 amino acids long. Germline V gives CDR1 SGHRS, CDR2 YFSETQ. In DNA, the CDR3 is TGCGCCAGCAGCTTGGCGGAAGGTGCTAACTATGGCTACACCTTC. It codes for CASSLAEGANYGYTF. Combining the CDR3 with reference TRBV5-1 and TRBJ1-2 gives the whole variable domain KAGVTQTPRYLIKTRGQQVTLSCSPISGHRSVSWYQQTPGQGLQFLFEYFSETQRNKGNFPGRFSGRQFSNSRSEMNVSTLELGDSALYLCASSLAEGANYGYTFGSGTRLTVV.

Regarding this clonotype: In this CDR3 the conserved last residue, phenylalanine or tryptophan, is missing, so a read error is likely. This rearrangement joins TRBV6-5 to TRBJ2-2; tentative D call: TRBD1 (5 bases). This CDR3 is 17 amino acids long. Germline CDR1 reads MNHEY; CDR2 reads SVGAGI. As DNA, the CDR3 is TGTGCCAACAGTTCCCGTCCCCCAGGGTTAAACACCGGGGAGCTGTTTTAT. Translation: CANSSRPPGLNTGELFY.

This clonotype has just one count. The V call is TRBV6-5, the J call TRBJ2-3; no reliable D call. Germline CDR1 is MNHEY and CDR2 is SVGAGI. CDR3 length: 8 amino acids. The CDR3 DNA sequence: TGTGGCAAGGTCACGCAGTATTTT. Amino acids: CGKVTQYF.

This clonotype has a single count. This sequence may be a read error, since a much larger clone differs from it by one base. The V and J genes are TRBV28 and TRBJ2-7, with 9 bases lining up with TRBD2. The CDR3 is 14 residues long. The germline gives CDR1 MDHEN, CDR2 SYDVKM. J lost 6 bases, V lost 2 bases, and 5 bases had no gene match. The CDR3 here is CASSLAGLAFEQYF. The CDR3 DNA sequence: TGTGCCAGCAGTTTAGCAGGACTAGCGTTCGAGCAGTACTTC.

Regarding this clonotype: Since no conserved phenylalanine or tryptophan closes the CDR3, a read error is the likely cause. V gene TRBV5-4 combines with J gene TRBJ1-1, with D uncertain. CDR3 size: 11 residues. The germline V gene encodes CDR1 SGHNT and CDR2 YYREEE (reference sequence). V was clipped by 7 bases and J by 10 bases, with 14 bases between them. The CDR3 DNA follows: TGTGCCAGCGAAACCGGAGGAGGAGCTTTCATT. As protein: CASETGGGAFI.

The CDR3 is CASSTIDGGTDTQYF. Written as DNA, the CDR3 is TGTGCCAGCAGTACTATCGACGGAGGCACAGATACGCAGTATTTT. This rearrangement joins TRBV6-1 to TRBJ2-3; unclear D gene. Trimming took 5 bases from V and 1 from J, leaving 13 bases between them. This CDR3 is 15 amino acids long. Germline V gives CDR1 MNHNS, CDR2 SASEGT.

This clonotype was seen many times. The CDR3 DNA sequence: TGTGCCAGCAGGGGGGACCTCTCCTACGAGCAGTACTTC. Protein product: CASRGDLSYEQYF. The chain joins TRBV12-3 or TRBV12-4 to TRBJ2-7; D is tentatively TRBD1 or TRBD2 (5 bases each). The length of the CDR3 is 13 residues. Between the trimmed V and J ends, which lost 6 bases and 0 bases, there was a span of 9 bases.

This clonotype was observed a few times. A single base separates this from a much larger clone, so it may be a read error. The chain couples TRBV30 to TRBJ1-5, with D unresolved. The CDR3 has 15 residues. Trimming removed 2 bases at V and 2 bases at J, with 13 bases between. The germline gives CDR1 GTSNPN, CDR2 SVGIG (reference sequence). The CDR3 nucleotides read TGTGCCTGGAGTACTGACATGGGAGGCAATCAGCCCCAGCATTTT. Translated, it gives CAWSTDMGGNQPQHF.

As regards this clonotype: The junction departs from the called germline gene at one end, perhaps through a read error. The rearrangement links TRBV12-5 to TRBJ2-2; D is possibly TRBD1 (7 bases). Germline lookup yields CDR1 LGHNT and CDR2 FRNRAP. CDR3 length: 16 residues. The CDR3 sequence: CASAPPGATNTGEPFF. The DNA of the CDR3 is TGTGCTAGTGCTCCTCCGGGGGCCACGAACACAGGGGAGCCGTTTTTT.

Turning to this clonotype: It may be a read error: a sequence one base away is much more abundant. The chain combines TRBV28 with TRBJ2-1, with D possibly being TRBD1 or TRBD2 (7 bases each). This CDR3 has 15 residues. V gave up 6 bases and J gave up 6 bases, with 18 bases separating them. Germline CDR1 MDHEN, CDR2 SYDVKM. DNA of the CDR3: TGTGCCAGCAGCGATTCTGCAGGGGGGGGCAATGAGCAGTTCTTC. This gives the protein CASSDSAGGGNEQFF. The whole variable domain, remainder taken from reference TRBV28 and TRBJ2-1, is DVKVTQSSRYLVKRTGEKVFLECVQDMDHENMFWYRQDPGLGLRLIYFSYDVKMKEKGDIPEGYSVSREKKERFSLILESASTNQTSMYLCASSDSAGGGNEQFFGPGTRLTVL.

Comments on this clonotype: Sequence at one end of the junction differs from germline and may be a read error. The rearrangement links TRBV29-1 to TRBJ2-2, with TRBD2 identical over 12 bases. The germline gives CDR1 SQVTM, CDR2 ANQGSEA. The length of the CDR3 is 17 residues. The CDR3 sequence: CSVLAGGPATYTGELFF. CDR3 DNA: TGTAGCGTTCTAGCGGGAGGGCCCGCTACGTACACCGGGGAGCTGTTTTTT.

Comment on this clonotype: The junction departs from the called germline gene at one end, perhaps through a read error. This sequence joins TRBV12-3 or TRBV12-4 and TRBJ1-1; the D gene is possibly TRBD1 (5 bases). The CDR3 covers 13 residues. The CDR3 sequence is CARSVAGLTEAFF. Written as DNA, the CDR3 is TGTGCCCGCAGTGTGGCAGGGTTGACTGAAGCTTTCTTT.

This rearrangement joins TRBV6-5 to TRBJ1-4; D not certain. Germline V gene lookup returns CDR1 MNHEY and CDR2 SVGAGI. Trimming shortened V by 2 bases and J by 11 bases, and 15 bases separated the two germline ends. This CDR3 has 14 residues. The DNA of the CDR3 is TGTGCCAGCAGTTACCCGGGTCGGTCTGATAAACTGTTTTTT. This codes for CASSYPGRSDKLFF.